These T cell receptor beta chains were read from a single sample in a study of control samples from healthy donors and cancer patients. Using immunoSEQ multiplex PCR, the repertoire was profiled, and TCRdb retains in-frame clones only, with some absent. The sample has some 150,000 clones; about 89% are singletons. Sequences were obtained from blood. These receptors originate from a man younger than 30 in good health. CDR3s include the opening cysteine and the closing phenylalanine or tryptophan. Fields, in order: J gene, D gene, V gene, clone size, CDR3 DNA, CDR3 protein. A D gene is named only where the DNA matches it firmly. Rows give clone size only sometimes, using once, few, many, or a class for an expanded clone.

>TRBJ2-2|-|TRBV4-1|-
TGCGCCAGCAGCCAAGTCCCCGGGGGCGAATACACCGGGGAGCTGTTTTTT
CASSQVPGGEYTGELFF
>TRBJ2-7|TRBD2|TRBV27|-
TGTGCCAGCAGTCCGGGACTAGATCACTACGAGCAGTACTTC
CASSPGLDHYEQYF
>TRBJ2-7|-|TRBV4-1|-
TGCGCCAGCAGCCAAGACTCTGACCGTTTAATCTACGAGCAGTACTTC
CASSQDSDRLIYEQYF
>TRBJ1-4|TRBD1|TRBV5-1|-
TGCGCCAGCAGCTTGCAAACAGGGGGCAGTTGGACTAATGAAAAACTGTTTTTT
CASSLQTGGSWTNEKLFF
>TRBJ1-4|-|TRBV5-1|-
TGCGCCAGCAGCTTGCCCTTTGCCACTAATGAAAAACTGTTTTTT
CASSLPFATNEKLFF
>TRBJ2-5|-|TRBV23-1|-
TGCGCCAGCAGTCAGAACAGTACGGCCCTACAAGAGACCCAGTACTTC
CASSQNSTALQETQYF
>TRBJ2-3|-|TRBV3-1/TRBV3-2|-
TGTGCCAGCAGCCGCCACACAGATACGCAGTATTTT
CASSRHTDTQYF
>TRBJ2-7|-|TRBV11-1|-
TGTGCCAGCAGCTTGGCCGAGGGACGGACACACTACGAGCAGTACTTC
CASSLAEGRTHYEQYF
>TRBJ1-2|TRBD1|TRBV4-1|-
TGCGCCAGCAGCCCCAGTACCGGGACAGGATTGAACTATGGCTACACCTTC
CASSPSTGTGLNYGYTF
>TRBJ2-7|-|TRBV10-3|-
TGTGCCATCAGTCGGGACACAACCTACGAGCAGTACTTC
CAISRDTTYEQYF
>TRBJ1-4|-|TRBV28|few
TGTGCCAGCAGTACGAAAATGGATGCAGGGGAAAAACTGTTTTTT
CASSTKMDAGEKLFF
>TRBJ1-1|TRBD1|TRBV10-3|-
TGTGCCATCAGTGAGCCGGGACAGGGGGTAACTGAAGCTTTCTTT
CAISEPGQGVTEAFF
>TRBJ2-7|-|TRBV5-4|-
TGTGCCAGCAGCATCCCCTCGGGGCCTTCAAAGCAGTACTTC
CASSIPSGPSKQYF
>TRBJ1-4|-|TRBV9|-
TGTGCCAGCAGCGTCAGGGCAACTAATGAAAAACTGTTTTTT
CASSVRATNEKLFF
>TRBJ1-2|TRBD1|TRBV18|-
TGTGCCAGCTCACCAAGGGACAGGGACGGCTACACCTTC
CASSPRDRDGYTF
>TRBJ1-3|-|TRBV6-5|once
TGTGCCAGCATTAACCTTTCTGGAAACACCATATATTTT
CASINLSGNTIYF
>TRBJ1-3|TRBD1|TRBV12-3/TRBV12-4|-
TGTGCCAGCACCGATAGACAGGGAGTCTCCATATATTTT
CASTDRQGVSIYF
>TRBJ1-3|TRBD1|TRBV25-1|-
TGTGCCAGCAGTGATACAGGGGGTGGAAACACCATATATTTT
CASSDTGGGNTIYF
>TRBJ2-1|TRBD2|TRBV11-2|-
TGTGCCAGCAGCCTCATGGCGACTAGCGGGGGGATCTCCTACAATGAGCAGTTCTTC
CASSLMATSGGISYNEQFF
>TRBJ2-7|TRBD1|TRBV28|-
TGTGCCAGCAGTTTATACAGGGGCGTCTACGAGCAGTACTTC
CASSLYRGVYEQYF